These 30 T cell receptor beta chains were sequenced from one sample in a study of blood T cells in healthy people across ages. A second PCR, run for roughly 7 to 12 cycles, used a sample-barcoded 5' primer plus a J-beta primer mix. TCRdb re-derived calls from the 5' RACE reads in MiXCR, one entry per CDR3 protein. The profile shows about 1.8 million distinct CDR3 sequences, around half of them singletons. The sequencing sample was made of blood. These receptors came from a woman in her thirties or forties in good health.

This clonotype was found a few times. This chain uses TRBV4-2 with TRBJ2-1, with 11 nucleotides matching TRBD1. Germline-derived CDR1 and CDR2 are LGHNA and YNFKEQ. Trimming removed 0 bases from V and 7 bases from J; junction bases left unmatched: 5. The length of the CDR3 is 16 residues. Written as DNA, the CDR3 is TGTGCCAGCAGCCAAGATTGGACAGGGGGCTTTAATGAGCAGTTCTTC. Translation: CASSQDWTGGFNEQFF.

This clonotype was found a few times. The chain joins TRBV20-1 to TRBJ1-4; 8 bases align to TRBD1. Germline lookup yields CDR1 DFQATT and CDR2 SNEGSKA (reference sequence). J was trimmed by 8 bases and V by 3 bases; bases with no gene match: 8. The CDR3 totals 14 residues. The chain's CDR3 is CSARGGQGGEKLFF. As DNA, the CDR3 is TGCAGTGCTAGGGGTGGACAGGGTGGCGAAAAACTGTTTTTT.

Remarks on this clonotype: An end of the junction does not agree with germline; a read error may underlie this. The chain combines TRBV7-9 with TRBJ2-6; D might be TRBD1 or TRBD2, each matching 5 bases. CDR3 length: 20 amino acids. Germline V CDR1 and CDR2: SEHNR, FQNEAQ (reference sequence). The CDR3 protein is CASSLGHGPGSRSGANVPTF. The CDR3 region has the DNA TGTGCCAGCAGCTTAGGCCATGGGCCAGGGAGTCGCTCTGGGGCCAACGTCCCGACTTTC.

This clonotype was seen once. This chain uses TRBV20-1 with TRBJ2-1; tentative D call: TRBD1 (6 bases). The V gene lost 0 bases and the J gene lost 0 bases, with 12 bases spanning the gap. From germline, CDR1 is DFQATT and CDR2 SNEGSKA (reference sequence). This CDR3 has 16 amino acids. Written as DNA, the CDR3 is TGCAGTGCTAGAGATGGTGAAGGGGGCTCCTACAATGAGCAGTTCTTC. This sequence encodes CSARDGEGGSYNEQFF.

CDR3 sequence: CASSLPGRDTQYF. CDR3 coding DNA: TGTGCCAGCAGCTTGCCGGGAAGAGATACGCAGTATTTT. V gene TRBV7-2 combines with J gene TRBJ2-3; a possible D gene is TRBD2 (5 bases). Germline values: CDR1 SGHTA, CDR2 FQGNSA. The CDR3 is 13 amino acids. The ends were cut back, 3 bases at V and 5 bases at J, with 9 bases in the middle.

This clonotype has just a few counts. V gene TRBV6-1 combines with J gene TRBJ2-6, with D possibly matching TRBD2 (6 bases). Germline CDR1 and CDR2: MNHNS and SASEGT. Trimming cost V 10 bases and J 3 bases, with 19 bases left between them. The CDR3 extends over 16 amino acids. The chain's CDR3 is CATGGEGLSGANVLTF. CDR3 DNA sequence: TGTGCCACCGGGGGAGAGGGGTTGAGTGGGGCCAACGTCCTGACTTTC.

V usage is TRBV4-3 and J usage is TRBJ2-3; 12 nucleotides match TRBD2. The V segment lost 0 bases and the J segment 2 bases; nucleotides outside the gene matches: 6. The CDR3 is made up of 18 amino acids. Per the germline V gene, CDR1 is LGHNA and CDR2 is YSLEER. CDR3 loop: CASSQDVLAGGTTDTQYF. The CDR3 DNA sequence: TGCGCCAGCAGCCAAGATGTGCTAGCGGGGGGGACCACAGATACGCAGTATTTT.

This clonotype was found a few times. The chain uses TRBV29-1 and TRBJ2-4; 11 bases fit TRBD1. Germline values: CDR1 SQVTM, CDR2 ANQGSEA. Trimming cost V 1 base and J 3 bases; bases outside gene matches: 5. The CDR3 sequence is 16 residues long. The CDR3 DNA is TGCAGCGTTGAAGCCTGGGACAGGGGGGGCAAAAACATTCAGTACTTC. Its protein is CSVEAWDRGGKNIQYF.

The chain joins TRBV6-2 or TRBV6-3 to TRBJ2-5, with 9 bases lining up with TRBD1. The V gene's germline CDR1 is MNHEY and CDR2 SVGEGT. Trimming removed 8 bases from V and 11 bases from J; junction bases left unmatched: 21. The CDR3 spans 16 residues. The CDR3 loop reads CASGVRGQGAPGEQYF. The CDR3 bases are TGTGCCAGCGGAGTGAGGGGACAGGGCGCGCCGGGGGAGCAGTACTTC.

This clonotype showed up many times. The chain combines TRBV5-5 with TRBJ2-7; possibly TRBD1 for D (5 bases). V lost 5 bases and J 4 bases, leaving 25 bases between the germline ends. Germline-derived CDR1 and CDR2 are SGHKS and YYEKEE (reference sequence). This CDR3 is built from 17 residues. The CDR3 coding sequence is TGTGCCAGCAGTGACAGTCGTCCAGAGTGGGGATATTACGAGCAGTACTTC. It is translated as CASSDSRPEWGYYEQYF. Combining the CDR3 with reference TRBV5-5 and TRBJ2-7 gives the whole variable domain DAGVTQSPTHLIKTRGQQVTLRCSPISGHKSVSWYQQVLGQGPQFIFQYYEKEERGRGNFPDRFSARQFPNYSSELNVNALLLGDSALYLCASSDSRPEWGYYEQYFGPGTRLTVT.

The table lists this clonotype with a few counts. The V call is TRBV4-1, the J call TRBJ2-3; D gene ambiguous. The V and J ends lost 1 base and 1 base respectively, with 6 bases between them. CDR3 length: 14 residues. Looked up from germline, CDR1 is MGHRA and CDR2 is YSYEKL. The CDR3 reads CASSQAFGTDTQYF. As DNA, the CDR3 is TGCGCCAGCAGCCAAGCCTTCGGCACAGATACGCAGTATTTT.

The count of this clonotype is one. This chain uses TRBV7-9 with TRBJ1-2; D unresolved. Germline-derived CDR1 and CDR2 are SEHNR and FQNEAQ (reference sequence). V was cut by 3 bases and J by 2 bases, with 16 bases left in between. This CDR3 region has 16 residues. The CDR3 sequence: CASSLYLQRGNYGYTF. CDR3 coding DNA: TGTGCCAGCAGCTTGTATCTACAGAGAGGAAACTATGGCTACACCTTC.

CDR3 loop: CASTEQGLETQYF. CDR3 coding DNA: TGTGCCAGCACCGAACAGGGTTTAGAGACCCAGTACTTC. The chain uses TRBV7-2 and TRBJ2-5; D is perhaps TRBD1 (6 bases). V lost 7 bases and J 4 bases, leaving 13 bases between the germline ends. CDR1 is SGHTA, CDR2 FQGNSA, per germline. The CDR3 extends over 13 amino acids.

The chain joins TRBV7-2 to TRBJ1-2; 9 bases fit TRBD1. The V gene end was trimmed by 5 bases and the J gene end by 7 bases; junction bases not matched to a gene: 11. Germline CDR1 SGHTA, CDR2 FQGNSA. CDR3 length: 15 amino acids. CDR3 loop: CASSQKTGTGTGYTF. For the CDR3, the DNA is TGTGCCAGCAGCCAAAAGACCGGGACAGGGACTGGCTACACCTTC.

The CDR3, as DNA: TGCGCCAGCAGCTTGTGGCAGGGGGGTTTGAACACTGAAGCTTTCTTT. Amino acids: CASSLWQGGLNTEAFF. The V gene is TRBV5-1, the J gene TRBJ1-1; 7 bases are shared with TRBD1. Losses at the gene ends were 1 base for V and 0 bases for J; bases not matched to a gene: 6. The CDR3 is 16 residues long. CDR1 is SGHRS, CDR2 YFSETQ, per germline.

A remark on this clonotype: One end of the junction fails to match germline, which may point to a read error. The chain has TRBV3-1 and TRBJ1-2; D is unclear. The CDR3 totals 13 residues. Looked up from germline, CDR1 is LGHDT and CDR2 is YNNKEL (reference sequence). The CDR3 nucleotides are TGTGCCAGCAGCAGGAAAGGGAACTATGCCTACACCTTC. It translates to CASSRKGNYAYTF.

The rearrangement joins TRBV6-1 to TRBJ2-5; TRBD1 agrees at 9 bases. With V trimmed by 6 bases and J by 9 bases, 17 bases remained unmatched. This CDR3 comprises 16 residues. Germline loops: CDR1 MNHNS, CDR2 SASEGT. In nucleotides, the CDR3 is TGTGCCAGCAGCTCATCCACCGGGACAGGGTTAAAGGCCCAGTACTTC. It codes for CASSSSTGTGLKAQYF.

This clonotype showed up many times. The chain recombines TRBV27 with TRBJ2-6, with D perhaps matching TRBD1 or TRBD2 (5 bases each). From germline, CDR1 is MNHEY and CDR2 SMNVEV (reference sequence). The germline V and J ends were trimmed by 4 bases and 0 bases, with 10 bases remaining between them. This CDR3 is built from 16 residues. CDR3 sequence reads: CASSSGTVSGANVLTF. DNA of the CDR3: TGTGCCAGCAGTTCTGGGACGGTCTCTGGGGCCAACGTCCTGACTTTC.

The CDR3 nucleotides are TGTGCCAGCACCATGGGGGGGGCAGATCAGCCCCAGCATTTT. It translates to CASTMGGADQPQHF. The chain combines TRBV2 with TRBJ1-5, with a tentative D call TRBD1 (6 bases). This CDR3 contains 14 residues. The V end lost 7 bases, the J end lost 5 bases, and 15 bases lay between the germline ends. Germline assignment: CDR1 SNHLY and CDR2 FYNNEI.

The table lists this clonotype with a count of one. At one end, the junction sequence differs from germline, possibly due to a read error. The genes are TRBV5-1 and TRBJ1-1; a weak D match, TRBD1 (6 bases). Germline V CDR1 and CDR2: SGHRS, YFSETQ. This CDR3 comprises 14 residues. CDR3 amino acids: CASSVGGANAEAFF. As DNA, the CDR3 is TGCGCCAGCTCTGTCGGGGGCGCGAACGCTGAAGCTTTCTTT.

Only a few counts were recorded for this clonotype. The CDR3, as DNA: TGTGCCAGCAGTCCGACAGAGAAGGGAGAGACCCAGTACTTC. This sequence encodes CASSPTEKGETQYF. The chain employs TRBV11-1 and TRBJ2-5; D possibly corresponds to TRBD1 (5 bases). CDR3 length: 14 residues. Germline CDR1 reads SGHAT; CDR2 reads FQDESV (reference sequence). Trimming stripped 6 bases from V and 4 bases from J, with 15 bases between.

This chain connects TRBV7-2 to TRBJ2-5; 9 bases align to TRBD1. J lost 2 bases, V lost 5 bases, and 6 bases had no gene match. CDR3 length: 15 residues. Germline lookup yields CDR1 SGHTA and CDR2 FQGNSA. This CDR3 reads CASSGTGFWQETQYF. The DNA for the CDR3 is TGTGCCAGCAGCGGGACAGGGTTTTGGCAAGAGACCCAGTACTTC.

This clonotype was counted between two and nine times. CDR3 in DNA: TGCAGTGCTGTAACGGGACTCAGCACAGATACGCAGTATTTT. It translates to CSAVTGLSTDTQYF. The genes are TRBV20-1 and TRBJ2-3; possible D gene TRBD2, 6 bases. The CDR3 is made up of 14 amino acids. Germline CDR1 DFQATT, CDR2 SNEGSKA (reference sequence). V was pared by 5 bases and J by 0 bases, with 12 bases between.

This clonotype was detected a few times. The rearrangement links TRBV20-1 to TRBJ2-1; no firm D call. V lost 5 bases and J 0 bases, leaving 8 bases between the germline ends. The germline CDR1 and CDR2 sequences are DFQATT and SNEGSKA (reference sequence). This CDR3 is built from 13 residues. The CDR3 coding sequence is TGCAGTGCTCGCCAGGTCTCCTACAATGAGCAGTTCTTC. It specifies CSARQVSYNEQFF.

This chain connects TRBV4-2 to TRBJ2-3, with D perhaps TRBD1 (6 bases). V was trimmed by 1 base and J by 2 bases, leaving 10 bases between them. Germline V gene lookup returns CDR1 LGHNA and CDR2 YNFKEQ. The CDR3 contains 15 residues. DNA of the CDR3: TGTGCCAGCAGCCAAGCCAGGGGCGACACAGATACGCAGTATTTT. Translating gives CASSQARGDTDTQYF.

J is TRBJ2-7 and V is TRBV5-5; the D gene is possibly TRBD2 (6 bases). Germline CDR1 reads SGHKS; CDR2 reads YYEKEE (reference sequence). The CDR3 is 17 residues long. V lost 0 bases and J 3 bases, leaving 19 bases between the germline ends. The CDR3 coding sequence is TGTGCCAGCAGCTTGGTTGCAGGGCGCGGGATTGTCTACGAGCAGTACTTC. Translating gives CASSLVAGRGIVYEQYF. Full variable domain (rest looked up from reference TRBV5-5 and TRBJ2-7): DAGVTQSPTHLIKTRGQQVTLRCSPISGHKSVSWYQQVLGQGPQFIFQYYEKEERGRGNFPDRFSARQFPNYSSELNVNALLLGDSALYLCASSLVAGRGIVYEQYFGPGTRLTVT.

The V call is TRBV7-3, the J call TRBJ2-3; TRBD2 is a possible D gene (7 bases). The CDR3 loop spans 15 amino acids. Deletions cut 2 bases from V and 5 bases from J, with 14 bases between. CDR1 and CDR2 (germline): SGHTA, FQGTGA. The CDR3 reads CASSLGGARRDTQYF. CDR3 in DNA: TGTGCCAGCAGCTTAGGGGGGGCCAGGCGAGATACGCAGTATTTT.

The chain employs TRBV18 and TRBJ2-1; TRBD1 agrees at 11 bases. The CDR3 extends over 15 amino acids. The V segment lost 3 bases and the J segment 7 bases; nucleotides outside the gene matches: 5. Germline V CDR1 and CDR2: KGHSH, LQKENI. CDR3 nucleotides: TGTGCCAGCTCACCCGGGACAGGGGGGTGGAATGAGCAGTTCTTC. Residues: CASSPGTGGWNEQFF.

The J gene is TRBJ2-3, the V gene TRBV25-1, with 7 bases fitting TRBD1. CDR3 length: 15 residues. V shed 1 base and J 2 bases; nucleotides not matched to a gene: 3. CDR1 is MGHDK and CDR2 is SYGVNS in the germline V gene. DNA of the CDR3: TGTGCCAGCAGTGAATGGGGGACAGCCACAGATACGCAGTATTTT. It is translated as CASSEWGTATDTQYF.

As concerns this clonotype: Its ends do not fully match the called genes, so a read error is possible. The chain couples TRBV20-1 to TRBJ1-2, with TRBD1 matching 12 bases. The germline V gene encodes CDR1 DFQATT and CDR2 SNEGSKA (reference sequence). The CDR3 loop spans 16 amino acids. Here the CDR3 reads CSATTPGQGAVYGYTF. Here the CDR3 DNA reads TGTAGTGCTACAACTCCGGGACAGGGGGCGGTGTATGGCTACACCTTC.